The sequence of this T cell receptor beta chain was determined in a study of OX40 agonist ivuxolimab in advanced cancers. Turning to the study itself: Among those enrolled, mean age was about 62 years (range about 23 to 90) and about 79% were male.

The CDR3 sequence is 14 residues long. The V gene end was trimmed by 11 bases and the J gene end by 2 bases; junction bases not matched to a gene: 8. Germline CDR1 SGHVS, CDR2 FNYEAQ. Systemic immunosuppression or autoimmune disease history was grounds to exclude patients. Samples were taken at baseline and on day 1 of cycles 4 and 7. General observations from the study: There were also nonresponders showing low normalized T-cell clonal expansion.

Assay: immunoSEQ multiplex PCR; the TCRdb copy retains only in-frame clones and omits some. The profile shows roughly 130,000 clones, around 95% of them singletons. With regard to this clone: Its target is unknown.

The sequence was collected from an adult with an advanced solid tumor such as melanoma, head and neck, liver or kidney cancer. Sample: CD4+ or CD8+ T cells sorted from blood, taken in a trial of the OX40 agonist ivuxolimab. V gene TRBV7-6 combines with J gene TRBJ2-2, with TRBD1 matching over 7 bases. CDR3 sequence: CAARRQGNTGELFF. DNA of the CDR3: TGTGCCGCCCGTAGACAGGGCAACACCGGGGAGCTGTTTTTT.